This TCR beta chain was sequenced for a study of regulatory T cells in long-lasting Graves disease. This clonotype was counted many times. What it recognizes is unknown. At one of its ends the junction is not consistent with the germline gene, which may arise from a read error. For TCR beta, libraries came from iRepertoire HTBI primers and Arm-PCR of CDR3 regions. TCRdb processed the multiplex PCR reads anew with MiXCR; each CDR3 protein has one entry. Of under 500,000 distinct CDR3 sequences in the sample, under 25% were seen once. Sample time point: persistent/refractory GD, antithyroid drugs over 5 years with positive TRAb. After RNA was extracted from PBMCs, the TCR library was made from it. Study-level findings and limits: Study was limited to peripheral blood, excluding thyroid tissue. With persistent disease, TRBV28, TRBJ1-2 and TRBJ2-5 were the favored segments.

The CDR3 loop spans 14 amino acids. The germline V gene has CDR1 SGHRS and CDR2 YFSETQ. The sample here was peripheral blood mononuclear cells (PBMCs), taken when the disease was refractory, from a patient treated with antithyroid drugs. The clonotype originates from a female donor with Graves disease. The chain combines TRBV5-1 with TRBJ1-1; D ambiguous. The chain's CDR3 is CASSFPGLNTEAFF. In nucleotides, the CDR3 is TGTGCCAGCAGCTTCCCAGGCCTGAACACTGAAGCTTTCTTT.